The 31 T cell receptor beta chains below come from one sample, sequenced in a study of CXCR3-negative and CXCR3-positive naive CD8 T cells. Their cognate antigens are unknown. Study-wide points: The study found more hydrophobic TRB CDR3s in CXCR3-positive naive cells than in CXCR3-negative naive cells.

UMI-labeled 5' RACE TRB cDNA libraries were prepared from the cells. TCRdb reprocessed the 5' RACE reads and keeps a single row for each CDR3 protein, giving no DNA. Its clone listing holds over 55,000 distinct CDR3 sequences. Sequencing was carried out using naive CXCR3+ CD8+ T cells from blood. Stated subset: CD45RO-CCR7+CD27+CD95- naive CD8+ T cells expressing CXCR3 (TNR3+). The receptors were gathered from a human donor in good health. Some clones in this sample may be carry-over from other donors' samples.

This chain joins TRBV7-6 and TRBJ2-1; TCRdb's D call, TRBD2, is unchecked because there is no DNA. The CDR3 has 14 residues. Germline CDR1 and CDR2: SGHVS and FNYEAQ. The CDR3 here is CASSFSIGGNEQFF.

The rearrangement joins TRBV7-2 to TRBJ2-7; with no DNA, the TCRdb D assignment of TRBD1 cannot be verified. The CDR3 totals 14 residues. CDR1 and CDR2 (germline): SGHTA, FQGNSA. This CDR3 is CASSATGTAYEQYF.

V gene TRBV24-1 combines with J gene TRBJ2-1. In germline, CDR1 is KGHDR, CDR2 SFDVKD. This CDR3 region has 11 residues. The CDR3 sequence is CATSLGEAKFF.

The chain carries TRBV6-6 and TRBJ2-5. Germline V gene lookup returns CDR1 MNHNY and CDR2 SVGAGI (reference sequence). This CDR3 comprises 14 residues. Here the CDR3 reads CASSYFRSRETQYF.

The gene calls are TRBV14 and TRBJ1-5; TCRdb gives TRBD1 as the D gene, but with no DNA this cannot be confirmed. The V gene's germline CDR1 is SGHDN and CDR2 FVKESK. CDR3 length equals 15 residues. The CDR3 spells CASSPAKGPNQPQHF.

The rearrangement links TRBV21-1 to TRBJ1-1. TRBV21-1 represents a pseudogene. The CDR3 extends over 14 amino acids. Here the CDR3 reads CASSKARTDTEAFF.

The V gene is TRBV18, the J gene TRBJ2-3; TCRdb returns TRBD2, unconfirmable since there is no DNA. CDR3 length: 18 amino acids. Per germline, CDR1 KGHSH and CDR2 LQKENI. The CDR3 protein is CASSPPVGLAGITDTQYF. The full variable domain, with the rest looked up from reference TRBV18 and TRBJ2-3, is NAGVMQNPRHLVRRRGQEARLRCSPMKGHSHVYWYRQLPEEGLKFMVYLQKENIIDESGMPKERFSAEFPKEGPSILRIQQVVRGDSAAYFCASSPPVGLAGITDTQYFGPGTRLTVL.

The J gene is TRBJ2-7, the V gene TRBV29-1; no DNA is available, so the TRBD1 call from TCRdb remains unchecked. The CDR3 is 13 residues long. CDR1 is SQVTM, CDR2 ANQGSEA, per germline. The CDR3 reads CSVRHIDSYEQYF.

The J gene is TRBJ2-7, the V gene TRBV29-1; TCRdb returns TRBD2, unconfirmable since there is no DNA. Germline CDR1 reads SQVTM; CDR2 reads ANQGSEA. This CDR3 comprises 14 residues. The CDR3 spells CSVELDPNSYEQYF.

The chain combines TRBV18 with TRBJ1-1. This CDR3 comprises 15 residues. Germline CDR1 and CDR2: KGHSH and LQKENI. CDR3 sequence: CASSRPGVRNTEAFF.

This chain uses TRBV4-2 with TRBJ2-7; TCRdb selects TRBD1, and the lack of DNA leaves this call unchecked. The germline V gene encodes CDR1 LGHNA and CDR2 YNFKEQ. The CDR3 runs 16 residues. CDR3 sequence: CASSQPNGTGPAKQYF.

V usage is TRBV6-2 or TRBV6-3 and J usage is TRBJ2-5. CDR1 MNHEY and CDR2 SVGEGT come from the germline V gene. This CDR3 contains 12 residues. The CDR3 region is CASSYSEETQYF.

J is TRBJ1-2 and V is TRBV7-6. The CDR3 extends over 13 amino acids. Germline V CDR1 and CDR2: SGHVS, FNYEAQ. The CDR3 sequence: CASSSYDGNGYTF.

The rearrangement links TRBV7-9 to TRBJ1-1; TCRdb reports TRBD1, a call that lacks DNA to check it against. The CDR3 extends over 14 amino acids. The germline CDR1 and CDR2 sequences are SEHNR and FQNEAQ (reference sequence). The CDR3 sequence is CASSSTGGNTEAFF.

The V and J genes are TRBV9 and TRBJ2-2; TCRdb lists TRBD2, though no DNA is available to test this call. The CDR3 is made up of 18 amino acids. The V gene's germline CDR1 is SGDLS and CDR2 YYNGEE. The CDR3 region is CASSLGLAGGPGTGELFF.

The V call is TRBV12-3 or TRBV12-4, the J call TRBJ1-2. This CDR3 contains 12 residues. Here the CDR3 reads CASSLEDYGYTF.

The J gene is TRBJ2-7, the V gene TRBV15; TCRdb reports TRBD1, a call that lacks DNA to check it against. Germline CDR1 reads LNHNV; CDR2 reads YYDKDF (reference sequence). The CDR3 extends over 15 amino acids. CDR3 region: CATSRDASPGDEQYF.

The genes are TRBV29-1 and TRBJ2-5. The CDR3 length is 14 residues. CDR1 is SQVTM, CDR2 ANQGSEA, per germline. Here the CDR3 reads CSVHEASYQETQYF.

The chain combines TRBV5-4 with TRBJ2-5; TCRdb proposes TRBD2, but this gene call is untestable without DNA. Per germline, CDR1 SGHNT and CDR2 YYREEE (reference sequence). The CDR3 totals 16 residues. CDR3 loop: CASSSRGTSGPETQYF.

The V and J genes are TRBV6-2 or TRBV6-3 and TRBJ2-1. The CDR3 has 15 amino acids. Germline V CDR1 and CDR2: MNHEY, SVGEGT. CDR3 protein: CASSYGLSSYNEQFF.

V and J are TRBV29-1 and TRBJ1-2; TCRdb names TRBD1, which stays unverified in the absence of DNA. The CDR3 is 17 residues long. In germline, CDR1 is SQVTM, CDR2 ANQGSEA. CDR3 region: CSVEDNPPTTPLYGYTF.

The rearrangement uses TRBV5-4 and TRBJ2-3; absent DNA, TCRdb's TRBD1 call cannot be checked. The germline gives CDR1 SGHNT, CDR2 YYREEE (reference sequence). The CDR3 totals 14 residues. CDR3 sequence reads: CASRTRGATDTQYF.

The chain carries TRBV7-9 and TRBJ1-4. CDR1 SEHNR and CDR2 FQNEAQ come from the germline V gene (reference sequence). This CDR3 has 16 amino acids. CDR3 protein: CASSLRDAATNEKLFF.

J is TRBJ2-4 and V is TRBV28; there is no DNA to check the TCRdb D call of TRBD2. Germline CDR1 and CDR2: MDHEN and SYDVKM. The CDR3 consists of 14 residues. The CDR3 loop reads CASNYRGAKNIQYF.

The chain recombines TRBV7-3 with TRBJ2-1. CDR1 is SGHTA, CDR2 FQGTGA, per germline. CDR3 size: 11 residues. Here the CDR3 reads CASSSSHEQFF.

V is TRBV3-1 and J is TRBJ1-6. The CDR3 is made up of 12 amino acids. CDR1 is LGHDT, CDR2 YNNKEL, per germline (reference sequence). The CDR3 loop is CASSKDNSPLHF.

The chain has TRBV4-3 and TRBJ2-3; TCRdb outputs TRBD2, but without DNA this stays unchecked. Germline loops: CDR1 LGHNA, CDR2 YSLEER. This CDR3 has 15 amino acids. The CDR3 is CASSQEGREADTQYF.

This chain connects TRBV7-9 to TRBJ1-3; the TCRdb D gene call, TRBD1, has no DNA to confirm it. The germline gives CDR1 SEHNR, CDR2 FQNEAQ (reference sequence). The length of the CDR3 is 16 residues. The chain's CDR3 is CASSFQTGPSGNTIYF.

V is TRBV14 and J is TRBJ2-1; TCRdb's D call, TRBD2, is unchecked because there is no DNA. CDR3 size: 15 residues. Germline assignment: CDR1 SGHDN and CDR2 FVKESK. CDR3 in amino acids: CASSDRASGYNEQFF.

This chain links TRBV20-1 with TRBJ1-6; the TRBD1 assignment by TCRdb is unverifiable without DNA. The CDR3 consists of 15 residues. Germline CDR1 DFQATT, CDR2 SNEGSKA (reference sequence). The CDR3 region is CSAREAGTGSSPLHF.

V is TRBV20-1 and J is TRBJ2-7. This CDR3 is built from 14 residues. Germline V gene sequence: CDR1 DFQATT, CDR2 SNEGSKA (reference sequence). CDR3 amino acids: CSARDLGEPYEQYF.